The clone carrying this TCR beta chain was detected only a few times. The CDR3 loop spans 15 amino acids. Looked up from germline, CDR1 is SGHTA and CDR2 is FQGTGA. The V gene end was trimmed by 5 bases and the J gene end by 7 bases; junction bases not matched to a gene: 10. TCR alpha and TCR beta cDNA libraries carrying sample barcodes and UMIs came from 5'RACE with constant-segment primers. TCRdb re-called the 5' RACE reads with MiXCR, one entry per CDR3 protein. The data show some 150,000 distinct CDR3 sequences, almost 25% seen once. The entry originates in a study of T-cell memory formation after mild COVID-19.

The material sequenced was PBMCs or a T cell subset sorted from them (not recorded which). The TCR comes from an adult woman who had mild COVID-19 (a few samples of this study predate the infection). Cell type and time point are not known. The V gene is TRBV7-3, the J gene TRBJ1-2, with TRBD1 matching 10 bases. The CDR3 coding sequence is TGTGCCAGCAGCCCTATGACAGGGGGCAAGGCTGGCTACACCTTC. The encoded protein is CASSPMTGGKAGYTF.